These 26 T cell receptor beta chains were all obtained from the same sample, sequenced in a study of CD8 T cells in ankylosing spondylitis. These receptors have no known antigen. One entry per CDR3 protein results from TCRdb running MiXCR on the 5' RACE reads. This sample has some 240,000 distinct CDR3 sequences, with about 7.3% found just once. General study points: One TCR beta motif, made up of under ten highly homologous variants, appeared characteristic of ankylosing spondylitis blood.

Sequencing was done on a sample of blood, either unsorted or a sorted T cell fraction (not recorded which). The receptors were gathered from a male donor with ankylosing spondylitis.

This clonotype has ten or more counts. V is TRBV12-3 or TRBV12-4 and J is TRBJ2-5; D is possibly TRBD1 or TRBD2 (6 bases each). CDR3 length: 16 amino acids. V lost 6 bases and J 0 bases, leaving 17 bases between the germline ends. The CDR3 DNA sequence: TGTGCCAGCAGACCATCTAGGGGGGACCACCAAGAGACCCAGTACTTC. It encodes CASRPSRGDHQETQYF.

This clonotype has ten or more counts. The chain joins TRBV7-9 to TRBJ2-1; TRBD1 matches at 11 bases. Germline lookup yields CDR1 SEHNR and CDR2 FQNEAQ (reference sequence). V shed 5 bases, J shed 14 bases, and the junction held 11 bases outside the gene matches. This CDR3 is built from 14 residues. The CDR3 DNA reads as TGTGCCAGCAGCCCCCGGACAGGGGGCGCGTTGAAGTTCTTC. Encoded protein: CASSPRTGGALKFF. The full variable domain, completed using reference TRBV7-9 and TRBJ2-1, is DTGVSQNPRHKITKRGQNVTFRCDPISEHNRLYWYRQTLGQGPEFLTYFQNEAQLEKSRLLSDRFSAERPKGSFSTLEIQRTEQGDSAMYLCASSPRTGGALKFFGPGTRLTVL.

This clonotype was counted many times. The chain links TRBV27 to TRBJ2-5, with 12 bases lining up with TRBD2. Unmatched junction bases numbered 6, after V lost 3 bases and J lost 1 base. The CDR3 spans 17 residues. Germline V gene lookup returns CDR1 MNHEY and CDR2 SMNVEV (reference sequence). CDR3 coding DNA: TGTGCCAGCAGTTTTTTCCCGACTAGCGGGGGCCAAGAGACCCAGTACTTC. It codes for CASSFFPTSGGQETQYF.

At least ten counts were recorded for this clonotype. Written as DNA, the CDR3 is TGTGCCAGCAGCCAAGATCGGGACTTCTACGAGCAGTACTTC. Encoded protein: CASSQDRDFYEQYF. J is TRBJ2-7 and V is TRBV4-2; tentatively, D is TRBD2 (6 bases). Germline CDR1 is LGHNA and CDR2 is YNFKEQ. CDR3 length: 14 amino acids. V shed 0 bases and J shed 3 bases, with 9 bases lying between them.

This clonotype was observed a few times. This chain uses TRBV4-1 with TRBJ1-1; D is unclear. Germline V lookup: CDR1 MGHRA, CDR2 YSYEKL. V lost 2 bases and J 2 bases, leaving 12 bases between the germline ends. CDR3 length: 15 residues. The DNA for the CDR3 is TGCGCCAGCAGCCAAAGATGGCGGGTTAACACTGAAGCTTTCTTT. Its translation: CASSQRWRVNTEAFF.

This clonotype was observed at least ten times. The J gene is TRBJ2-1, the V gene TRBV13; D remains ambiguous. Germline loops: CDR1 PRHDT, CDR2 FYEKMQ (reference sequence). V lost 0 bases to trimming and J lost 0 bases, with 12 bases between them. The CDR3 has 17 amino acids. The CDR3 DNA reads TGTGCCAGCAGCTTAGGCCAGCTCCTTAGCTCCTACAATGAGCAGTTCTTC. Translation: CASSLGQLLSSYNEQFF.

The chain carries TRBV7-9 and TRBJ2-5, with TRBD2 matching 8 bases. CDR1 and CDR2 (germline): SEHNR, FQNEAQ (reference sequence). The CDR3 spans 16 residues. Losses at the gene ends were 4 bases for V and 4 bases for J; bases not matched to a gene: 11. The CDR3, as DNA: TGTGCCAGCAGCTGGAGGACTAGCTTGGCCGGAGAGACCCAGTACTTC. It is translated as CASSWRTSLAGETQYF. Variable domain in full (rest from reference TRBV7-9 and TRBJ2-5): DTGVSQNPRHKITKRGQNVTFRCDPISEHNRLYWYRQTLGQGPEFLTYFQNEAQLEKSRLLSDRFSAERPKGSFSTLEIQRTEQGDSAMYLCASSWRTSLAGETQYFGPGTRLLVL.

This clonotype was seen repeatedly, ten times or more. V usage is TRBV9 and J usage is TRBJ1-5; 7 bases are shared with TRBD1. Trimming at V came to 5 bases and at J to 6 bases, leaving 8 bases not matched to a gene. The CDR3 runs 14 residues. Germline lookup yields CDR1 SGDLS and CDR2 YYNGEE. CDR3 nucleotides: TGTGCCAGCAGTGCAGGGGGGGGGCCTCAGCCCCAGCATTTT. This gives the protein CASSAGGGPQPQHF.

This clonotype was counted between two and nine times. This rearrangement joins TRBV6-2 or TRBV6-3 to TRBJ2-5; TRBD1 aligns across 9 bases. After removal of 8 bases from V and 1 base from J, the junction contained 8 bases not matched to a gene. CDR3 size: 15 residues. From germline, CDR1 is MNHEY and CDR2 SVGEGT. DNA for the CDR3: TGTGCCAGCTATACGGGACAGGGCTTCCAAGAGACCCAGTACTTC. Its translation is CASYTGQGFQETQYF.

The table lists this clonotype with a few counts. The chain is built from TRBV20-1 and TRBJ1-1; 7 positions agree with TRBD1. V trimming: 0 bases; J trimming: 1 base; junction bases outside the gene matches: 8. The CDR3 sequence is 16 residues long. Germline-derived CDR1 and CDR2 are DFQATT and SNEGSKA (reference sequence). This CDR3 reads CSARDLRTGRNTEAFF. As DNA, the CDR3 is TGCAGTGCTAGAGACTTACGGACAGGACGGAACACTGAAGCTTTCTTT.

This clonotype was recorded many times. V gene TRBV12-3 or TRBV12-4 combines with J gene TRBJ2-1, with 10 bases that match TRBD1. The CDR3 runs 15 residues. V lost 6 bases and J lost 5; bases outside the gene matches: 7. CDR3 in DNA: TGTGCCAGCAGCATCGACAGGGGGCCCAACAATGAGCAGTTCTTC. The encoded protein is CASSIDRGPNNEQFF.

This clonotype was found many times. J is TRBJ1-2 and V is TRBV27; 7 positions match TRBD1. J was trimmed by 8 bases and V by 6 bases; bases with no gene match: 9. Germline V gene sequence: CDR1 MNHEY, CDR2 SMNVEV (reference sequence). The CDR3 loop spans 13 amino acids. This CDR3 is CASRRKGAGGYTF. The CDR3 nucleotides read TGTGCCAGCAGGAGGAAGGGGGCTGGAGGCTACACCTTC.

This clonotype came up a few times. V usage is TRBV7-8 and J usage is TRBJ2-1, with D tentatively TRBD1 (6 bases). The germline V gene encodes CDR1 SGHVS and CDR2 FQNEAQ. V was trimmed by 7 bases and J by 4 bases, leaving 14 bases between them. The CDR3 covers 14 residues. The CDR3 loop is CASTRSDRYNEQFF. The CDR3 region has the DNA TGTGCCAGCACCCGATCCGACAGGTACAATGAGCAGTTCTTC. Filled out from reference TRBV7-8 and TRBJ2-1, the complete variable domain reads GAGVSQSPRYKVAKRGQDVALRCDPISGHVSLFWYQQALGQGPEFLTYFQNEAQLDKSGLPSDRFFAERPEGSVSTLKIQRTQQEDSAVYLCASTRSDRYNEQFFGPGTRLTVL.

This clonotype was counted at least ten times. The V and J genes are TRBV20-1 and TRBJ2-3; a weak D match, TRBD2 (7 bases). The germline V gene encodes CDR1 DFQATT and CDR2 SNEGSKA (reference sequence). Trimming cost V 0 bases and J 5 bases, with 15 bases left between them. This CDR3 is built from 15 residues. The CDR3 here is CSARDGPRGGDTQYF. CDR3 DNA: TGCAGTGCTAGAGATGGGCCAAGGGGGGGAGATACGCAGTATTTT.

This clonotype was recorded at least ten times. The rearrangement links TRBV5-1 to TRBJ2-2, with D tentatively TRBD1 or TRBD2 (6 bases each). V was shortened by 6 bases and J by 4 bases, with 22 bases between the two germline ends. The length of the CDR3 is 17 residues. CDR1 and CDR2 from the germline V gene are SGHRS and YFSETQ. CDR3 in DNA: TGCGCCAGCACCATCATCCGGGGGCAGGGCCCCACCGGGGAGCTGTTTTTT. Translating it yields CASTIIRGQGPTGELFF.

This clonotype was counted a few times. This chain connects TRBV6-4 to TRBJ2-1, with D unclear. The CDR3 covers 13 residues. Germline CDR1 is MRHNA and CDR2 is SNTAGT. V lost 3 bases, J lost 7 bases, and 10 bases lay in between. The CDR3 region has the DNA TGTGCCAGCAGTGAACAGCTAATAAATGAGCAGTTCTTC. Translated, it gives CASSEQLINEQFF.

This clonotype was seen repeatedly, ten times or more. CDR3 sequence: CASSESATSNEQFF. CDR3 DNA sequence: TGCGCCAGCAGTGAGTCAGCGACTAGCAATGAGCAGTTCTTC. The rearrangement joins TRBV10-1 to TRBJ2-1; D might be TRBD2 (6 bases). The length of the CDR3 is 14 residues. Germline CDR1 is WNHNN and CDR2 is SYGVQD (reference sequence). V lost 0 bases to trimming and J lost 6 bases, with 9 bases between them.

The CDR3 here is CASSQDWAAFGYTF. In nucleotides, the CDR3 is TGCGCCAGCAGCCAAGATTGGGCAGCTTTTGGCTACACCTTC. This chain uses TRBV4-3 with TRBJ1-2; D is ambiguous. CDR3 length: 14 amino acids. Germline V CDR1 and CDR2: LGHNA, YSLEER. The V and J ends lost 0 bases and 7 bases respectively, with 12 bases between them.

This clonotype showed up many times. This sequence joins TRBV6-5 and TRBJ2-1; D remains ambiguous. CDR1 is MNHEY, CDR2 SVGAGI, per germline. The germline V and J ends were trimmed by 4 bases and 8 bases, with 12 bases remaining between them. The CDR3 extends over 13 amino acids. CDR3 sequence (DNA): TGTGCCAGCAGTTCCTTCGGTCGGGATGAGCAGTTCTTC. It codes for CASSSFGRDEQFF.

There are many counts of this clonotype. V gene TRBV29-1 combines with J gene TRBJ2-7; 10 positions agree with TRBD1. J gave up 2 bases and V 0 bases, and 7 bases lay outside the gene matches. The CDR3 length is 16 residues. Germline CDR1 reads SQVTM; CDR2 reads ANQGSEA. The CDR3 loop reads CSVEDLGTGATYEQYF. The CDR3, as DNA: TGCAGCGTTGAAGATCTCGGGACAGGGGCCACCTACGAGCAGTACTTC.

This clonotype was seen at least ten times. CDR3 amino acids: CASSYDAVGSEAFF. As DNA, the CDR3 is TGTGCCAGCAGTTACGACGCCGTAGGTTCTGAAGCTTTCTTT. The V and J genes are TRBV6-5 and TRBJ1-1; D unclear. The CDR3 loop spans 14 amino acids. The V and J ends lost 2 bases and 6 bases respectively, with 13 bases between them. CDR1 and CDR2 from the germline V gene are MNHEY and SVGAGI.

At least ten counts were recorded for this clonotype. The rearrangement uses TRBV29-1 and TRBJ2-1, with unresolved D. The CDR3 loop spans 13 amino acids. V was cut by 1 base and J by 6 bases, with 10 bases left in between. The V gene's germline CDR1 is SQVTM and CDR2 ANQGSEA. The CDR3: CSVEVGRSNEQFF. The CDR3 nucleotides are TGCAGCGTTGAAGTCGGCCGCTCCAATGAGCAGTTCTTC.

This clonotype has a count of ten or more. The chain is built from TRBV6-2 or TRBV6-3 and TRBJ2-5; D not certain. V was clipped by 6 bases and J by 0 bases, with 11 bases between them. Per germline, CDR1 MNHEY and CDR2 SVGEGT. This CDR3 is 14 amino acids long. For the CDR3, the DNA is TGTGCCAGCAGCCCTGGTCGAGACCAAGAGACCCAGTACTTC. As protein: CASSPGRDQETQYF.

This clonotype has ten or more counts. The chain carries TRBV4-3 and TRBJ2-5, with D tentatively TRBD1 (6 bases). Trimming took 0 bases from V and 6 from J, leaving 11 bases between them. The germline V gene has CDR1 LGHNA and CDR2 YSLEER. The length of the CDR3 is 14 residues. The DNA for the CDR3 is TGCGCCAGCAGCCAAGATCGACAGGTGAAGACCCAGTACTTC. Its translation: CASSQDRQVKTQYF.

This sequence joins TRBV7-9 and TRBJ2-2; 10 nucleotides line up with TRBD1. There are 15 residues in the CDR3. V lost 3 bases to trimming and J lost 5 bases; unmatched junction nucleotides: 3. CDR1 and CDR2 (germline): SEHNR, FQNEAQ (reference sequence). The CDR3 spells CASSLGQGWTGELFF. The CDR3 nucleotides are TGTGCCAGCAGCTTGGGACAGGGGTGGACCGGGGAGCTGTTTTTT.

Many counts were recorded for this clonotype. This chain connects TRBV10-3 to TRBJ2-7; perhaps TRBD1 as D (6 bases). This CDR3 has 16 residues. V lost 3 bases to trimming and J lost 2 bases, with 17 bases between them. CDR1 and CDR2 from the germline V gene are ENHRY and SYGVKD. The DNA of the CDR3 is TGTGCCATCAGTGACTACGGGACACAAAAAACCTACGAGCAGTACTTC. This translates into CAISDYGTQKTYEQYF.